The rows below give T cell receptor beta chains drawn from one sample of a study of blood T cell repertoires in COVID-19. Method: immunoSEQ multiplex PCR; TCRdb's copy keeps in-frame clones and lacks some. Counted here are roughly 290,000 clones, around 85% occurring once; the ten biggest clones make up approximately 2%. The sequencing sample was made of peripheral blood. Receptor source: a woman in her thirties who had recovered from COVID-19. Each CDR3 is given with its conserved first and last residue. D genes are given only for firm matches. Clone size is given for some rows only: seen once, a few or many times, or a class if the clone is expanded.

cdr3_length,d_call,j_call,v_call,clone_size,cdr3_aa,cdr3_nt
13,NA,TRBJ2-7,TRBV5-1,NA,CASKQGSAYEQYF,TGCGCCAGTAAACAGGGAAGCGCCTACGAGCAGTACTTC
14,TRBD2,TRBJ2-1,TRBV19,NA,CASNSGRSYNEQFF,TGTGCCAGTAATAGCGGGAGGTCCTACAATGAGCAGTTCTTC
18,TRBD1,TRBJ1-3,TRBV10-1,NA,CASSDPDRDRSSGNTIYF,TGCGCCAGCAGTGACCCTGACCGGGACAGGTCCTCTGGAAACACCATATATTTT
15,NA,TRBJ1-1,TRBV7-9,NA,CASSFGRTVNTEAFF,TGTGCCAGCAGCTTCGGTCGGACAGTGAACACTGAAGCTTTCTTT
12,NA,TRBJ1-4,TRBV12-3/TRBV12-4,NA,CASRGGNEKLFF,TGTGCCAGCCGGGGGGGTAATGAAAAACTGTTTTTT
13,NA,TRBJ1-1,TRBV6-1,once,CASSEYGSTEAFF,TGTGCCAGCAGTGAATACGGGAGCACTGAAGCTTTCTTT
13,NA,TRBJ2-5,TRBV7-2,NA,CASAKVFQETQYF,TGTGCCAGCGCGAAAGTCTTCCAAGAGACCCAGTACTTC
16,TRBD2,TRBJ2-1,TRBV5-1,NA,CASSLEREGSYNEQFF,TGCGCCAGCAGCTTGGAGCGGGAGGGCTCCTACAATGAGCAGTTCTTC
14,NA,TRBJ2-5,TRBV3-1/TRBV3-2,once,CASSQGQLGETQYF,TGTGCCAGCAGCCAAGGACAGCTGGGGGAGACCCAGTACTTC
14,TRBD1,TRBJ2-1,TRBV6-5,NA,CASTTGLFSDEQFF,TGTGCCAGTACGACAGGGCTATTTTCTGATGAGCAGTTCTTC
14,NA,TRBJ2-2,TRBV3-1/TRBV3-2,NA,CASSPPGDTGELFF,TGTGCCAGCAGCCCCCCGGGAGACACCGGGGAGCTGTTTTTT
13,NA,TRBJ2-7,TRBV3-1/TRBV3-2,NA,CASSQEGVHEQYF,TGTGCCAGCAGCCAAGAAGGAGTCCACGAGCAGTACTTC
16,TRBD2,TRBJ2-1,TRBV7-8,NA,CASSLTSGGALNEQFF,TGTGCCAGCAGCTTGACTAGCGGGGGGGCCTTGAATGAGCAGTTCTTC
12,TRBD1,TRBJ1-6,TRBV3-1/TRBV3-2,NA,CASTGGRSPLHF,TGTGCCAGCACAGGGGGTAGGTCACCCCTCCACTTT
13,TRBD1,TRBJ1-1,TRBV5-8,NA,CASSLGTDGEAFF,TGTGCCAGCAGCCTAGGGACAGACGGTGAAGCTTTCTTT
17,TRBD2,TRBJ2-1,TRBV28,NA,CASSRERGTSGRAGQFF,TGTGCCAGCAGTCGGGAACGCGGGACTAGCGGGAGGGCCGGGCAGTTCTTC
14,NA,TRBJ2-7,TRBV5-6,NA,CASSFQGNSYEQYF,TGTGCCAGCAGCTTCCAGGGAAACTCCTACGAGCAGTACTTC
16,TRBD1,TRBJ1-3,TRBV5-1,NA,CASSTTGGDSGNTIYF,TGCGCCAGCAGCACCACAGGGGGAGACTCTGGAAACACCATATATTTT
14,TRBD1,TRBJ2-7,TRBV18,NA,CASSPSQGATEQYF,TGTGCCAGCTCACCTTCACAGGGGGCAACCGAGCAGTACTTC
14,NA,TRBJ1-2,TRBV5-4,once,CASSFGVVSEGYTF,TGTGCCAGCAGCTTCGGGGTAGTAAGCGAGGGCTACACCTTC
16,TRBD1,TRBJ1-2,TRBV19,NA,CASNLFRDRDLYGYTF,TGTGCCAGTAATCTCTTCCGGGACAGGGATCTCTATGGCTACACCTTC
14,NA,TRBJ2-2,TRBV24-1,NA,CATSGQANTGELFF,TGTGCCACCAGTGGGCAGGCGAACACCGGGGAGCTGTTTTTT
14,TRBD1,TRBJ1-4,TRBV30,NA,CAWSQTGNNEKLFF,TGTGCCTGGAGTCAGACAGGGAATAATGAAAAACTGTTTTTT
15,NA,TRBJ2-5,TRBV4-3,NA,CASSQDTRARETQYF,TGCGCCAGCAGCCAAGATACTAGGGCGAGGGAGACCCAGTACTTC
14,NA,TRBJ1-1,TRBV6-1,few,CASSEAGAGTEAFF,TGTGCCAGCAGTGAAGCCGGGGCGGGGACTGAAGCTTTCTTT
14,NA,TRBJ2-7,TRBV7-2,few,CASSLSTGLYEQYF,TGTGCCAGCAGCTTAAGCACAGGGTTGTACGAGCAGTACTTC
16,NA,TRBJ2-1,TRBV7-9,once,CASSLAYLPESNEQFF,TGTGCCAGCAGCTTAGCGTATCTTCCAGAAAGTAATGAGCAGTTCTTC
15,TRBD1,TRBJ2-7,TRBV5-1,NA,CASSPGQGEPYEQYF,TGCGCCAGCAGCCCTGGACAGGGGGAGCCCTACGAGCAGTACTTC
13,NA,TRBJ2-3,TRBV28,NA,CASSSVSTDTQYF,TGTGCCAGCAGTTCCGTCAGCACAGATACGCAGTATTTT
17,TRBD1,TRBJ1-5,TRBV10-1,few,CASRVPGQGYSNQPQHF,TGCGCCAGCAGGGTCCCGGGACAGGGGTATAGCAATCAGCCCCAGCATTTT
11,NA,TRBJ1-1,TRBV2,NA,CASTPRARAFF,TGTGCCAGCACCCCGCGGGCCAGGGCTTTCTTT
12,NA,TRBJ2-1,TRBV2,NA,CASSEDGGEQFF,TGTGCCAGCAGTGAAGATGGCGGTGAGCAGTTCTTC
15,NA,TRBJ2-1,TRBV11-3,NA,CASSLTGTDYNEQFF,TGTGCCAGCAGCCTTACCGGGACTGACTACAATGAGCAGTTCTTC
14,NA,TRBJ1-4,TRBV4-2,once,CASSQDRGSEKLFF,TGTGCCAGCAGCCAAGATCGGGGGAGTGAAAAACTGTTTTTT
13,NA,TRBJ1-1,TRBV5-6,NA,CASSGPAGTEAFF,TGTGCCAGCAGCGGGCCGGCGGGCACTGAAGCTTTCTTT
15,TRBD2,TRBJ2-1,TRBV7-2,NA,CASSLTSGPGGEQFF,TGTGCCAGCAGCCTCACTAGCGGGCCGGGGGGTGAGCAGTTCTTC
13,NA,TRBJ1-3,TRBV29-1,NA,CSVYVQGRNTIYF,TGCAGCGTGTATGTACAGGGACGAAACACCATATATTTT
14,NA,TRBJ1-3,TRBV5-1,NA,CASSSDGSGNTIYF,TGCGCCAGCAGCTCCGACGGGAGCGGAAACACCATATATTTT
13,TRBD1,TRBJ1-2,TRBV28,NA,CASSTTGGRGYTF,TGTGCCAGCAGCACGACAGGGGGCCGAGGCTACACCTTC
12,NA,TRBJ2-7,TRBV29-1,NA,CSVLTSSYEQYF,TGCAGCGTTCTTACAAGCTCCTACGAGCAGTACTTC
14,NA,TRBJ1-1,TRBV6-5,NA,CASSLKGTGTEAFF,TGTGCCAGCAGCCTAAAGGGTACCGGGACAGAAGCTTTCTTT
18,NA,TRBJ1-3,TRBV27,NA,CASRPWGGLGSVGNTIYF,TGTGCCAGCAGACCCTGGGGGGGGCTTGGAAGCGTAGGAAACACCATATATTTT
13,NA,TRBJ1-1,TRBV19,NA,CASKAQGNTEAFF,TGTGCCAGTAAAGCACAGGGGAACACTGAAGCTTTCTTT
15,TRBD1,TRBJ2-7,TRBV6-5,NA,CASSLTGGSPYEQYF,TGTGCCAGCAGTTTGACAGGGGGCTCCCCCTACGAGCAGTACTTC
12,NA,TRBJ2-7,TRBV29-1,NA,CSVEDRAYEQYF,TGCAGCGTTGAAGACAGGGCCTACGAGCAGTACTTC